One sample yielded the 27 T cell receptor beta chains listed below, sequenced in a study of control samples from healthy donors and cancer patients. Method: immunoSEQ multiplex PCR; TCRdb's copy keeps in-frame clones and lacks some. Counted here are some 23,000 clones, approximately 89% occurring once; the ten biggest clones make up roughly 40%. Sequencing was done on a sample of PBMCs. The receptor set was obtained from a man in his 60s with head and neck cancer.

The CDR3 here is CASSPASGANVLTF. The CDR3 bases are TGTGCCAGCAGCCCAGCCTCTGGGGCCAACGTCCTGACTTTC. The rearrangement links TRBV3-1 (or the pseudogene TRBV3-2) to TRBJ2-6; D unresolved. V dropped 4 bases and J dropped 0 bases, with 4 bases sitting between them. Germline CDR1 and CDR2: LGHDT and YNNKEL (reference sequence). The CDR3 covers 14 residues.

V usage is TRBV10-3 and J usage is TRBJ2-1; TRBD1 is a possible D gene (5 bases). Germline-derived CDR1 and CDR2 are ENHRY and SYGVKD. This CDR3 has 13 residues. Trimming stripped 5 bases from V and 8 bases from J, with 13 bases between. The CDR3: CAISQGNTDEQFF. DNA for the CDR3: TGTGCCATCAGTCAGGGAAATACGGATGAGCAGTTCTTC.

V and J are TRBV6-4 and TRBJ2-3; D remains ambiguous. CDR1 is MRHNA and CDR2 is SNTAGT in the germline V gene. V gave up 3 bases and J gave up 0 bases, with 4 bases separating them. The CDR3 length is 13 residues. The CDR3 reads CASSEQSTDTQYF. As DNA, the CDR3 is TGTGCCAGCAGTGAACAGAGCACAGATACGCAGTATTTT.

This chain joins TRBV29-1 and TRBJ2-1; D assignment may be TRBD1 or TRBD2 (7 bases each). V shed 8 bases and J shed 7 bases, with 30 bases lying between them. Germline loops: CDR1 SQVTM, CDR2 ANQGSEA. This CDR3 comprises 17 residues. CDR3 DNA: TGCAGCTATCGGGACAGTTTGAGGGGGGGCCGCGGGAATGAGCAGTTCTTC. Encoded protein: CSYRDSLRGGRGNEQFF.

This chain joins TRBV29-1 and TRBJ2-3; D gene ambiguous. V shed 0 bases and J shed 2 bases, with 12 bases lying between them. The CDR3 spans 15 residues. CDR1 is SQVTM, CDR2 ANQGSEA, per germline. The DNA of the CDR3 is TGCAGCGTTGAAGATGGCTTAGGGTTCACAGATACGCAGTATTTT. It translates to CSVEDGLGFTDTQYF.

The V gene is TRBV2, the J gene TRBJ1-6, with D maybe TRBD1 (5 bases). The V end was cut by 8 bases, the J end by 0 bases, with 11 bases between. The CDR3 runs to 15 residues. Germline V gene lookup returns CDR1 SNHLY and CDR2 FYNNEI. Here the CDR3 DNA reads TGTGCCAGCGGGGACGGTAGCTCCTATAATTCACCCCTCCACTTT. This gives the protein CASGDGSSYNSPLHF.

DNA for the CDR3: TGTGCCAGCAACCCCCAGGGAAGACTCTATGGCTACACCTTC. Encoded protein: CASNPQGRLYGYTF. The chain has TRBV5-5 and TRBJ1-2; possible D gene TRBD1, 5 bases. V was trimmed by 6 bases and J by 4 bases, leaving 16 bases between them. CDR3 length equals 14 residues. Germline V gene lookup returns CDR1 SGHKS and CDR2 YYEKEE (reference sequence).

The chain combines TRBV10-2 with TRBJ1-5, with 8 bases identical to TRBD1. The CDR3 loop spans 16 amino acids. V shed 6 bases, J shed 2 bases, and the junction held 9 bases outside the gene matches. Germline CDR1 and CDR2: WSHSY and SAAADI. CDR3 DNA sequence: TGCGCCAGCAGAAGGACAGGGCCATCAGGCAATCAGCCCCAGCATTTT. It translates to CASRRTGPSGNQPQHF.

V usage is TRBV5-4 and J usage is TRBJ1-6, with D possibly TRBD1 on 5 matching bases. The germline CDR1 and CDR2 sequences are SGHNT and YYREEE (reference sequence). The V end was cut by 4 bases, the J end by 8 bases, with 13 bases between. The CDR3 covers 14 residues. For the CDR3, the DNA is TGTGCCAGCAGCGTCCAGGGTGGCCATTCACCCCTCCACTTT. Translated: CASSVQGGHSPLHF.

The V gene is TRBV19, the J gene TRBJ2-1; 7 bases match TRBD2. J gave up 8 bases and V 7 bases, and 14 bases lay outside the gene matches. This CDR3 region has 15 residues. Germline V CDR1 and CDR2: LNHDA, SQIVND (reference sequence). CDR3 DNA: TGTGCCAGTACGAGGCGAGCGGGACGGAGTGATGAGCAGTTCTTC. Translated: CASTRRAGRSDEQFF. Complete variable domain (other parts from reference TRBV19 and TRBJ2-1): DGGITQSPKYLFRKEGQNVTLSCEQNLNHDAMYWYRQDPGQGLRLIYYSQIVNDFQKGDIAEGYSVSREKKESFPLTVTSAQKNPTAFYLCASTRRAGRSDEQFFGPGTRLTVL.

V gene TRBV29-1 combines with J gene TRBJ1-1; D is unclear. The CDR3 loop spans 13 amino acids. Germline V gene data show CDR1 as SQVTM and CDR2 as ANQGSEA. The V end lost 8 bases, the J end lost 1 base, and 14 bases lay between the germline ends. In DNA, the CDR3 is TGCAGCCTCCGAAGGACGGAGAACACTGAAGCTTTCTTT. It is translated as CSLRRTENTEAFF.

The chain carries TRBV10-3 and TRBJ1-2, with D maybe TRBD1 (5 bases). The CDR3 is 15 residues long. The germline CDR1 and CDR2 sequences are ENHRY and SYGVKD. V was cut by 3 bases and J by 5 bases, with 16 bases left in between. Written as DNA, the CDR3 is TGTGCCATCAGTGAAAATATCGGACACCCTTATGGCTACACCTTC. Translated, it gives CAISENIGHPYGYTF.

This chain uses TRBV7-9 with TRBJ2-2, with 13 nucleotides matching TRBD2. Per germline, CDR1 SEHNR and CDR2 FQNEAQ (reference sequence). The CDR3 is made up of 16 amino acids. V lost 4 bases to trimming and J lost 8 bases; unmatched junction nucleotides: 7. CDR3 nucleotide sequence: TGTGCCAGCAGCTCGGGACTAGCGGGGTTTACGGGGGAGCTGTTTTTT. Translating it yields CASSSGLAGFTGELFF.

Here the CDR3 DNA reads TGTGCCAGTAGCCCCAGCGGCGGGGACCCTGAAGCTTTCTTT. Encoded protein: CASSPSGGDPEAFF. The chain joins TRBV19 to TRBJ1-1; maybe TRBD1 (5 bases). This CDR3 region has 14 residues. Per the germline V gene, CDR1 is LNHDA and CDR2 is SQIVND (reference sequence). V lost 6 bases and J lost 6, with 17 bases in between.

This chain connects TRBV7-9 to TRBJ2-3, with 9 bases matching TRBD2. V trimming: 5 bases; J trimming: 6 bases; junction bases outside the gene matches: 6. The V gene's germline CDR1 is SEHNR and CDR2 FQNEAQ (reference sequence). The CDR3 length is 14 residues. DNA of the CDR3: TGTGCCAGCAGCAATAGCGGGAGCGAGGATACGCAGTATTTT. Amino acid sequence: CASSNSGSEDTQYF.

This chain uses TRBV10-1 with TRBJ1-1, with D unresolved. The CDR3 runs to 13 residues. Looked up from germline, CDR1 is WNHNN and CDR2 is SYGVQD (reference sequence). V was pared by 4 bases and J by 4 bases, with 10 bases between. In nucleotides, the CDR3 is TGCGCCAGCAGTGGGAGTATGGGCACTGAAGCTTTCTTT. Protein: CASSGSMGTEAFF.

The chain is built from TRBV18 and TRBJ2-7; a weak D match, TRBD2 (6 bases). In germline, CDR1 is KGHSH, CDR2 LQKENI. The V gene lost 8 bases and the J gene lost 6 bases, with 14 bases spanning the gap. The CDR3 runs to 12 residues. CDR3 protein: CASRQRVGEQYF. The DNA of the CDR3 is TGTGCCAGCCGGCAGCGGGTGGGCGAGCAGTACTTC.

V usage is TRBV2 and J usage is TRBJ1-1; tentatively, D is TRBD1 (5 bases). The CDR3 sequence is 14 residues long. Trimming cost V 5 bases and J 4 bases, with 14 bases left between them. Germline-derived CDR1 and CDR2 are SNHLY and FYNNEI. For the CDR3, the DNA is TGTGCCAGCAGTTATGGGGCGAGGGCCACTGAAGCTTTCTTT. Protein: CASSYGARATEAFF.

The genes are TRBV10-3 and TRBJ2-1; 16 nucleotides align to TRBD2. The CDR3 runs to 17 residues. V dropped 4 bases and J dropped 5; count of bases not matched to a gene: 5. Germline V gives CDR1 ENHRY, CDR2 SYGVKD. CDR3 in amino acids: CAISASGTSGGDNEQFF. Written as DNA, the CDR3 is TGTGCCATCAGTGCTTCCGGGACTAGCGGGGGGGACAATGAGCAGTTCTTC.

This chain connects TRBV19 to TRBJ2-7; TRBD1 matches 8 bases. CDR1 and CDR2 (germline): LNHDA, SQIVND (reference sequence). V was pared by 6 bases and J by 6 bases, with 10 bases of the junction left unmatched. The CDR3 spans 14 residues. The CDR3 sequence is CASRQTGAGGEQYV. The CDR3 bases are TGTGCCAGTAGGCAGACAGGGGCCGGGGGCGAGCAGTACGTC.

CDR3 nucleotide sequence: TGTGCCAGCTCACCACGGGGGGACGGGATCTATGGCTACACCTTC. Translation: CASSPRGDGIYGYTF. This chain uses TRBV18 with TRBJ1-2, with TRBD1 as a possible D gene (5 bases). This CDR3 contains 15 residues. Deletions cut 1 base from V and 4 bases from J, with 13 bases between. CDR1 and CDR2 (germline): KGHSH, LQKENI.

Here the CDR3 DNA reads TGTGCCAGCAGCTTGAGGGCCGGGACAGGGTCGGAGACCCAGTACTTC. Encoded protein: CASSLRAGTGSETQYF. This chain uses TRBV5-6 with TRBJ2-5; 9 bases map to TRBD1. J was trimmed by 5 bases and V by 1 base; bases with no gene match: 9. The germline V gene encodes CDR1 SGHDT and CDR2 YYEEEE. The CDR3 is 16 amino acids.

The chain has TRBV29-1 and TRBJ2-1; D is unclear. Between the trimmed V and J ends, which lost 4 bases and 0 bases, there was a span of 10 bases. The CDR3 extends over 14 amino acids. CDR1 is SQVTM, CDR2 ANQGSEA, per germline. DNA of the CDR3: TGCAGCGTTGGTCCTTCGAGCTCCTACAATGAGCAGTTCTTC. Protein product: CSVGPSSSYNEQFF.

The chain has TRBV7-9 and TRBJ1-1; no clear D gene. This CDR3 spans 13 amino acids. The V gene lost 3 bases and the J gene lost 1 base, with 6 bases spanning the gap. The V gene's germline CDR1 is SEHNR and CDR2 FQNEAQ (reference sequence). The CDR3: CASSFWENTEAFF. The CDR3, as DNA: TGTGCCAGCAGCTTCTGGGAGAACACTGAAGCTTTCTTT.

The chain has TRBV28 and TRBJ1-3; D might be TRBD1 (6 bases). Between the trimmed V and J ends, which lost 8 bases and 2 bases, there was a span of 22 bases. There are 17 residues in the CDR3. CDR1 is MDHEN and CDR2 is SYDVKM in the germline V gene. CDR3 in amino acids: CASALTLGGGAGNTIYF. Here the CDR3 DNA reads TGTGCCAGCGCCTTAACTCTCGGAGGGGGGGCTGGAAACACCATATATTTT.

Here the CDR3 DNA reads TGTGCCAGCAGTCGTTTTTCATCGGGCCGGGATAACGAGCAGTACGTC. Translated, it gives CASSRFSSGRDNEQYV. This sequence joins TRBV2 and TRBJ2-7, with D perhaps TRBD2 (5 bases). V lost 5 bases, J lost 5 bases, and 22 bases lay in between. Germline values: CDR1 SNHLY, CDR2 FYNNEI. There are 16 residues in the CDR3.

The V and J genes are TRBV4-2 and TRBJ2-4, with D possibly being TRBD2 (5 bases). Germline CDR1 is LGHNA and CDR2 is YNFKEQ. The germline V and J ends were trimmed by 1 base and 0 bases, with 10 bases remaining between them. The CDR3 length is 16 residues. The CDR3 spells CASSQAAGVAKNIQYF. The DNA of the CDR3 is TGTGCCAGCAGCCAAGCTGCGGGCGTAGCCAAAAACATTCAGTACTTC.